These T cell receptor beta chains were read from a single sample in a study of regulatory T cells in long-lasting Graves disease. One entry per CDR3 protein, called by TCRdb with MiXCR from the multiplex PCR reads. This sample has around 320,000 distinct CDR3 sequences, with 16% found just once. This same sample was also taken into another study, of T cells in Graves' hyperthyroidism and ophthalmopathy.

Sample: peripheral blood mononuclear cells (PBMCs), taken at new diagnosis, from a patient treated with antithyroid drugs. The receptors come from a middle-aged man with Graves disease. CDR3s include the opening cysteine and the closing phenylalanine or tryptophan. The D gene is left open where the match is weak. Where a row states a size, it is once, few, many or the class of an expanded clone; other rows omit it.

>many|TRBJ1-1|TRBV28|.
CASSVPGSTTEAFF
TGTGCCAGCAGTGTGCCGGGAAGTACCACTGAAGCTTTCTTT
>many|TRBJ2-1|TRBV5-1|.
CASSLAGSRSYNEQFF
TGCGCCAGCAGCTTGGCCGGGAGCCGCTCCTACAATGAGCAGTTCTTC
>.|TRBJ2-7|TRBV7-7|TRBD2
CASSLGAGGTHEQYF
TGTGCTAGCAGCTTAGGGGCGGGGGGTACCCACGAGCAGTACTTC
>.|TRBJ2-2|TRBV12-3/TRBV12-4|.
CASSLFWTGELFF
TGTGCCAGCAGTTTATTCTGGACCGGGGAGCTGTTTTTT
>.|TRBJ1-3|TRBV10-3|TRBD1
CAISEGTGRGNTIYF
TGTGCCATCAGTGAAGGGACAGGGAGAGGAAACACCATATATTTT
>many|TRBJ2-1|TRBV9|TRBD2
CASSGRTSGGTAYNEQFF
TGTGCCAGCAGCGGCCGGACTAGCGGGGGGACCGCCTACAATGAGCAGTTCTTC
>many|TRBJ1-4|TRBV7-8|.
CASSLRTNEKLFF
TGTGCCAGCAGCCTGCGGACTAATGAAAAACTGTTTTTT
>many|TRBJ1-1|TRBV4-1|TRBD1
CASSRDQRDRSSMNTEAFF
TGTGCCAGCAGCCGAGACCAGAGGGACAGATCGAGTATGAACACTGAAGCTTTCTTT
>.|TRBJ2-1|TRBV20-1|.
CSATEPLVNEQFF
TGCAGTGCTACCGAACCGTTGGTCAATGAGCAGTTCTTC
>few|TRBJ2-1|TRBV5-1|.
CASSLSRAIEQFF
TGCGCCAGCAGCTTGTCTCGGGCAATTGAGCAGTTCTTC
>.|TRBJ2-2|TRBV10-1|.
CASSESRGPGELFF
TGCGCCAGCAGTGAGTCGAGGGGACCCGGGGAGCTGTTTTTT
>many|TRBJ2-5|TRBV18|.
CASSPGGETQYF
TGTGCCAGCTCACCAGGCGGGGAGACCCAGTACTTC
>.|TRBJ2-1|TRBV7-2|TRBD2
CASKGGGSYNEQFF
TGTGCCAGCAAAGGCGGGGGGTCCTACAATGAGCAGTTCTTC
>.|TRBJ2-3|TRBV20-1|TRBD2
CSARDDAASGRRTDTQYF
TGCAGTGCTAGAGATGATGCGGCTAGCGGGAGGCGCACAGATACGCAGTATTTT
>few|TRBJ1-5|TRBV6-1|.
CASSPSPGRQPQHF
TGTGCCAGCAGTCCTTCCCCGGGTCGACAGCCCCAGCATTTT
>many|TRBJ1-1|TRBV12-3/TRBV12-4|.
CASSLWSVNTEAFF
TGTGCCAGCAGTTTATGGTCCGTGAACACTGAAGCTTTCTTT
>many|TRBJ2-5|TRBV28|TRBD1
CASSKDREETQYF
TGTGCCAGCAGTAAGGACAGGGAAGAGACCCAGTACTTC
>many|TRBJ2-5|TRBV27|.
CASSFGPVSQETQYF
TGTGCCAGCAGTTTCGGGCCAGTATCCCAAGAGACCCAGTACTTC
>many|TRBJ2-2|TRBV5-1|.
CASSSGPAPRNTGELFF
TGCGCCAGCAGCTCCGGACCCGCTCCCCGGAACACCGGGGAGCTGTTTTTT
>.|TRBJ2-1|TRBV7-9|TRBD2
CASSLSAERRGGHRF
TGTGCCAGCAGCTTATCCGCTGAGCGGCGGGGGGGTCATCGCTTC
>.|TRBJ1-5|TRBV4-2|.
CASSQVGLTNQPQHF
TGTGCCAGCAGCCAAGTTGGACTGACCAATCAGCCCCAGCATTTT
>many|TRBJ1-4|TRBV27|TRBD1
CASSLSNTGAGEKLFF
TGTGCCAGCAGTTTATCGAATACAGGGGCCGGGGAAAAACTGTTTTTT
>few|TRBJ1-5|TRBV24-1|.
CATSDPAGSQPQHF
TGTGCCACCAGTGATCCCGCCGGGTCCCAGCCCCAGCATTTT
>few|TRBJ2-5|TRBV5-1|.
CASSRDGRQETQYF
TGCGCCAGCAGCCGCGATGGGAGACAAGAGACCCAGTACTTC
>few|TRBJ2-6|TRBV27|TRBD2
CASSSGLAGGRSGANVLTF
TGTGCCAGCAGCTCGGGACTAGCGGGGGGGCGGTCTGGGGCCAACGTCCTGACTTTC
>.|TRBJ2-7|TRBV15|.
CATSRAFSYEQYF
TGTGCCACCAGCAGAGCATTTTCCTACGAGCAGTACTTC
>many|TRBJ1-4|TRBV2|.
CASTQRGAEKLFF
TGTGCCAGCACCCAGAGAGGGGCCGAAAAACTGTTTTTT
>many|TRBJ1-5|TRBV11-2|.
CASSPSTNQPQHF
TGTGCCAGCAGCCCGTCTACCAATCAGCCCCAGCATTTT
>many|TRBJ2-5|TRBV12-3/TRBV12-4|.
CASSLKFGQGFQETQYF
TGTGCCAGCAGTTTAAAGTTCGGGCAGGGATTCCAAGAGACCCAGTACTTC
>many|TRBJ1-1|TRBV6-2/TRBV6-3|.
CASSPGHRNTEAFF
TGTGCCAGCAGCCCCGGACACAGGAACACTGAAGCTTTCTTT
>many|TRBJ1-3|TRBV28|.
CASSSGLGFWRNTIYF
TGTGCCAGCAGTTCCGGACTAGGGTTTTGGAGGAACACCATATATTTT
>.|TRBJ1-5|TRBV20-1|.
CSASDLRGNQPQHF
TGCAGTGCTAGCGACTTAAGGGGGAATCAGCCCCAGCATTTT
>many|TRBJ1-1|TRBV11-2|.
CASSLLRGRAGTEAFF
TGTGCCAGCAGCTTATTACGGGGCAGGGCGGGCACTGAAGCTTTCTTT
>many|TRBJ2-7|TRBV27|.
CASSLRGVGSYEQYF
TGTGCCAGCAGTTTAAGGGGGGTAGGCTCCTACGAGCAGTACTTC
>.|TRBJ2-6|TRBV4-2|.
CASSQNTETAGANVLTF
TGTGCCAGCAGCCAAAACACGGAGACAGCTGGGGCCAACGTCCTGACTTTC
>few|TRBJ1-3|TRBV6-1|.
CATGPGNTIYF
TGTGCCACCGGACCCGGAAACACCATATATTTT
>many|TRBJ2-7|TRBV20-1|TRBD1
CSAYGQAYEQYF
TGCAGTGCTTACGGACAGGCCTACGAGCAGTACTTC